This TCR beta chain was obtained from a study of T cells after yellow fever vaccination. Background on the study: SMART-Seq v4 Ultra Low Input prepared libraries from low-cell fractions.

Study results and limitations: Abundant clonotypes from the bulk population could contaminate FACS-sorted repertoires. Most clones from primary vaccination resurfaced after the booster (approximately 97% CD4, around 90% CD8).

This clonotype has just a few counts. Its target is unknown. Production of TCR cDNA was by 5'RACE template switching, which also added a universal primer site and UMIs. One entry per CDR3 protein results from TCRdb running MiXCR on the 5' RACE reads. The table lists under 600,000 distinct CDR3 sequences, about 13% of them singletons, with around an eighth in the top ten. CDR3 length: 16 amino acids. V gave up 3 bases and J gave up 0 bases; unmatched junction bases: 0. CDR1 MNHNS and CDR2 SASEGT come from the germline V gene. V gene TRBV6-1 combines with J gene TRBJ2-1; 12 bases fit TRBD2. This sequence originates from a man under 40 who received the YFV17D yellow fever vaccine. Sequenced here: PBMCs, sampled on the day of the yellow fever booster vaccination. This CDR3 is CASSETSGSSYNEQFF. CDR3 bases: TGTGCCAGCAGTGAGACTAGCGGGAGCTCCTACAATGAGCAGTTCTTC.